This T cell receptor beta chain came from a study of shared clonotypes between healthy human individuals (dated by TCRdb to 2020 to 2021). About the study as a whole: Two women and a few men aged 18 to 49 years were included in the cohort. For each donor, CD4 naive and CD4 memory were each given three plates, CD8 naive was given two plates, and CD8 memory was given one plate. To estimate repertoire size and how much clonotypes are shared between individuals, the study performed deep sequencing of blood TCR repertoires from a few healthy adults. To increase sequencing depth and limit assay-specific biases, different laboratories used diverse techniques to prepare libraries and sequence TCR repertoires. Per donor, leukapheresis produced somewhere between about 0.94 and 9.5 billion PBMCs. The investigation overall reported the following: Incomplete sequencing was indicated by rarefaction of sorted-subset datasets, despite the large sequencing depth. Larger estimated clonotype richness was generally found for naive subsets than for memory subsets. Around 5% of naive CD4, 3.5% of naive CD8, 2.3% of memory CD4, and about 0.4% of memory CD8 clonotypes were shared across several donors. The small number of donors limited the genetic and exposure-history diversity represented. Higher generation probabilities were observed for clonotypes shared by all four sorted-subset donors than for non-shared clonotypes. Pairwise subsampling led to the expectation that sequencing depth would affect the degree of clonotype sharing among donors. Sampling was restricted to blood, and TCR repertoires in tissue are likely to differ from TCR repertoires in blood.

Using the deep immunoSEQ assay, multiplex PCR amplified TCR CDR3 regions from genomic DNA. For each cell subset, the extracted genomic DNA was distributed evenly across all wells of several immunoSEQ 96-well plates, and each plate served as one replicate. Each replicate PCR for sorted subsets received 150 to 250 ng genomic DNA, equal to roughly 30,000 T cell genomes. Purified libraries were measured with a Qubit 3.0 fluorometer, size-checked on a Bioanalyzer 2100, and measured again with the KAPA Library Quantification kit. Every immunoSEQ 96-well plate was sequenced on a separate single-read 150-cycle Illumina NextSeq 550 flow cell. In the source study's methods: Because the immunoSEQ output included only junctional sequences and no quality scores, the filtering could not be the same as the filtering used for full-length reads. To assign V/J genes and CDR3, sequences were annotated against IMGT germline references using PyIR, a Python wrapper for IgBLAST v1.9. Reads with weak V/J assignments (E-value above 1e-6), missing CDR3, stop codons, out-of-frame junctions, or ambiguous translated residues were removed. A V3J clonotype was defined by an identical inferred V gene, J gene, and CDR3 amino acid sequence. The percentage overlap between two repertoires was calculated by dividing the number of shared unique clonotypes by the size of the smaller repertoire. Three approaches were used to assess repertoire richness: RTK rarefaction, the Chao1 estimator, and Recon v2.1 estimates of unobserved clonotypes. Generation probabilities for all TCRbeta clonotypes obtained by the gDNA method from a handful of donors were computed using OLGA. The table comes from immuneACCESS by way of TCRdb, which keeps in-frame sequences with V and J called. Part of the clones is missing from these tables; in studies checked, under half for an unresolved V gene and the rest for unknown reasons. D and trimming were read from the DNA, whereas the V and J calls and clone size are those reported in that table. The sample table holds around 550,000 clones, of which 90% to 95% were seen once. The leading ten clones occupy over 0.1% of the sample.

CD8 naive samples were obtained by positive selection for CCR7 among CD45RO-negative cells, yielding a CD45RA+CCR7+ population from which TemRA cells were excluded. Donors were healthy HIV-negative adults with no recently reported acute infections or vaccinations. All donors were Caucasian adults living in Nashville, Tennessee, USA. Blood was obtained by leukapheresis, after which PBMCs were separated by Ficoll-Histopaque density gradient centrifugation and cryopreserved in liquid nitrogen vapor phase. Analytical flow cytometry was used to check the purity and quantity of every magnetically sorted T cell population. Genomic DNA was isolated from each sorted fraction and quantified by UV absorbance on a Nanodrop 2000c. CDR1 and CDR2 are drawn from the germline V gene (reference sequence): SEHNR, FQNEAQ. The CDR3 contains 10 residues, cysteine and phenylalanine counted. Only the CDR3 part of the read is kept: 30 bases, read in frame from the first base. V was cut back by 5 bases and J by 6 bases, leaving a gap of 3 bases between them.

Comment on this clone: No cognate antigen has been identified for it. Base qualities are missing; no much larger clone stands one base away.

Recombination joined TRBV7-9 with TRBJ2-3; confidence is insufficient to name the D gene. Sequences were obtained from naive CD8+ T cells sorted from blood. The cell subset or site label of this sample denotes: CD45RA+CCR7+. The origin of this receptor is a woman in her twenties or thirties in good health. In nucleotides, the sequence is TGTGCCAGCAGCGGGGATACGCAGTATTTT. Its protein reads: CASSGDTQYF. The variable domain in full, with residues beyond the CDR3 obtained from the reference TRBV7-9 and TRBJ2-3 genes, is DTGVSQNPRHKITKRGQNVTFRCDPISEHNRLYWYRQTLGQGPEFLTYFQNEAQLEKSRLLSDRFSAERPKGSFSTLEIQRTEQGDSAMYLCASSGDTQYFGPGTRLTVL.